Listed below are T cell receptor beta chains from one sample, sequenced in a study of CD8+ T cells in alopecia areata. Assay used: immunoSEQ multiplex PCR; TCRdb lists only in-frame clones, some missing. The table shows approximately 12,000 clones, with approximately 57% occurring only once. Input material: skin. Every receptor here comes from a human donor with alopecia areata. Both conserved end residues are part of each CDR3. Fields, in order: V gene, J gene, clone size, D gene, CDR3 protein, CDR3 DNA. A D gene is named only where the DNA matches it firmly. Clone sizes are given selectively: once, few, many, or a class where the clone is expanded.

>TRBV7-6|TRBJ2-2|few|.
CATKTNPTGELFF
TGTGCCACCAAAACCAACCCTACCGGGGAGCTGTTTTTT
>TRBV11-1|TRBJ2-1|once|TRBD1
CASSIDRGFNYNEQFF
TGTGCCAGCAGCATCGACAGGGGGTTCAACTACAATGAGCAGTTCTTC
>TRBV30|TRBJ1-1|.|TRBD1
CAWTLTGGAYTEAFF
TGTGCCTGGACCCTAACAGGGGGCGCTTACACTGAAGCTTTCTTT
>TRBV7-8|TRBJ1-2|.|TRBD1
CASSARTGDLLGYTF
TGTGCCAGCAGCGCGCGGACAGGGGATTTATTAGGCTACACCTTC
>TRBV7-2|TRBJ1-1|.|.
CASSLGPDTEAFF
TGTGCCAGCAGCCTCGGGCCGGACACTGAAGCTTTCTTT
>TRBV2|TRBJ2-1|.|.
CASRGDIMGNEQFF
TGTGCCAGCAGAGGTGATATCATGGGCAATGAGCAGTTCTTC
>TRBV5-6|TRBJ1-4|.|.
CASSLVRGEKLFF
TGTGCCAGCAGCTTGGTCAGGGGTGAAAAACTGTTTTTT
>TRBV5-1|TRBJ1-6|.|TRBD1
CASKRDSDNSPLHF
TGCGCCAGCAAACGGGACAGCGATAATTCACCCCTCCACTTT
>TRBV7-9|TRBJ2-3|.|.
CASSLAQAGGTDTQYF
TGTGCCAGCAGCTTAGCGCAGGCAGGGGGCACAGATACGCAGTATTTT
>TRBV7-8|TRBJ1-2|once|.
CASSLGFSVHHGYTF
TGTGCCAGCAGCTTAGGGTTCTCGGTCCACCATGGCTACACCTTC
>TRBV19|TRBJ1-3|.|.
CASSISSGNTIYF
TGTGCCAGTAGTATCTCAAGTGGTAACACCATATATTTT